One sample yielded the 17 T cell receptor beta chains listed below, sequenced in a study of T-cell memory formation after mild COVID-19. MiXCR, applied by TCRdb to the 5' RACE reads, yields one record per CDR3 protein. Counted here are about 200,000 distinct CDR3 sequences, over 9.5% occurring once; the ten biggest clones make up around 3.3%. Source material: PBMCs or a T cell subset sorted from them (not recorded which). Source of these receptors: a man between 18 and 35 years old who had mild COVID-19 (a few samples of this study predate the infection). Cell type and time point are not known.

This clonotype was counted between two and nine times. The rearrangement joins TRBV4-3 to TRBJ2-3; D possibly corresponds to TRBD1 (5 bases). Trimming left V 1 base short and J 3 bases short, with 11 bases between. Germline V lookup: CDR1 LGHNA, CDR2 YSLEER. The CDR3 covers 15 residues. The CDR3 loop is CASSQGGQGTDTQYF. DNA for the CDR3: TGCGCCAGCAGCCAAGGGGGCCAGGGAACAGATACGCAGTATTTT.

There are many counts of this clonotype. The CDR3 protein is CASSFPTGANGYTF. CDR3 DNA sequence: TGTGCCAGCAGCTTCCCGACAGGAGCGAATGGCTACACCTTC. The chain joins TRBV7-2 to TRBJ1-2, with D tentatively TRBD1 (6 bases). Germline loops: CDR1 SGHTA, CDR2 FQGNSA. The V end lost 3 bases, the J end lost 6 bases, and 14 bases lay between the germline ends. This CDR3 spans 14 amino acids. The whole variable domain, remainder taken from reference TRBV7-2 and TRBJ1-2, is GAGVSQSPSNKVTEKGKDVELRCDPISGHTALYWYRQSLGQGLEFLIYFQGNSAPDKSGLPSDRFSAERTGGSVSTLTIQRTQQEDSAVYLCASSFPTGANGYTFGSGTRLTVV.

This clonotype appeared a few times. The chain links TRBV7-9 to TRBJ2-2; tentatively, D is TRBD1 (5 bases). The CDR3 contains 16 residues. Germline V gives CDR1 SEHNR, CDR2 FQNEAQ (reference sequence). With 3 bases removed from V and 4 bases from J, the gap between germline ends came to 15 bases. The CDR3 protein is CASSLGRLRGTGELFF. The CDR3 bases are TGTGCCAGCAGCTTGGGGCGGCTGCGAGGCACCGGGGAGCTGTTTTTT.

The rearrangement uses TRBV19 and TRBJ1-2, with TRBD1 as a possible D gene (5 bases). The germline V gene has CDR1 LNHDA and CDR2 SQIVND (reference sequence). V was cut by 7 bases and J by 1 base, with 13 bases left in between. The CDR3 has 14 amino acids. The CDR3 nucleotides are TGTGCCAGTAAAGGGAGGGGCAGTAACTATGGCTACACCTTC. Its translation: CASKGRGSNYGYTF.

This clonotype has just a few counts. CDR3 sequence: CASSLDFGYQETQYF. The CDR3 coding sequence is TGCGCCAGCAGCTTGGATTTCGGTTACCAAGAGACCCAGTACTTC. The chain carries TRBV5-1 and TRBJ2-5; no definite D call. This CDR3 spans 15 amino acids. Germline V lookup: CDR1 SGHRS, CDR2 YFSETQ. V dropped 0 bases and J dropped 0 bases, with 9 bases sitting between them. Using reference TRBV5-1 and TRBJ2-5 for the parts outside the CDR3, the full variable domain is KAGVTQTPRYLIKTRGQQVTLSCSPISGHRSVSWYQQTPGQGLQFLFEYFSETQRNKGNFPGRFSGRQFSNSRSEMNVSTLELGDSALYLCASSLDFGYQETQYFGPGTRLLVL.

This clonotype came up many times. The chain joins TRBV4-3 to TRBJ2-2; D remains ambiguous. Per germline, CDR1 LGHNA and CDR2 YSLEER. The CDR3 totals 15 residues. V lost 5 bases and J 6 bases, leaving 16 bases between the germline ends. CDR3 DNA: TGCGCCAGCAGCTCCCATTTTGGTGGCTCCGGGGAGCTGTTTTTT. It encodes CASSSHFGGSGELFF.

The chain joins TRBV6-2 or TRBV6-3 to TRBJ2-7; 11 bases are shared with TRBD1. The CDR3 is 15 amino acids. Losses at the gene ends were 6 bases for V and 0 bases for J; bases not matched to a gene: 4. Germline V CDR1 and CDR2: MNHEY, SVGEGT. This CDR3 reads CASSAGTGGSYEQYV. Here the CDR3 DNA reads TGTGCCAGCAGCGCCGGGACAGGGGGCTCCTACGAGCAGTACGTC.

This clonotype was counted between two and nine times. The chain couples TRBV20-1 to TRBJ2-1, with D tentatively TRBD1 (5 bases). V lost 0 bases and J 7 bases, leaving 13 bases between the germline ends. Germline V gives CDR1 DFQATT, CDR2 SNEGSKA (reference sequence). This CDR3 region has 14 residues. DNA of the CDR3: TGCAGTGCTAGAGATCAGGCAGGGTATAATGAGCAGTTCTTC. Translated, it gives CSARDQAGYNEQFF.

This clonotype was recorded a few times. CDR3 residues: CASSPNEGRWNEKLFF. DNA of the CDR3: TGTGCCAGCTCACCGAACGAGGGACGGTGGAATGAAAAACTGTTTTTT. This rearrangement joins TRBV18 to TRBJ1-4; the D gene is possibly TRBD1 (5 bases). This CDR3 has 16 residues. Germline V gene data show CDR1 as KGHSH and CDR2 as LQKENI. Trimming removed 3 bases from V and 5 bases from J, with 16 bases in between.

This clonotype was detected many times. V and J are TRBV18 and TRBJ1-1; the D gene is possibly TRBD1 (6 bases). The CDR3 loop spans 12 amino acids. Trimming left V 6 bases short and J 1 base short, with 6 bases between. Germline values: CDR1 KGHSH, CDR2 LQKENI. In nucleotides, the CDR3 is TGTGCCAGCTCGGGACAGAACACTGAAGCTTTCTTT. Residues: CASSGQNTEAFF.

The chain is built from TRBV7-9 and TRBJ2-2; TRBD1 aligns across 7 bases. This CDR3 region has 16 residues. Germline V gene lookup returns CDR1 SEHNR and CDR2 FQNEAQ (reference sequence). The J segment lost 6 bases and the V segment lost 10 bases, leaving 17 bases of the junction unmatched. CDR3 in amino acids: CANKRLLGTVPGELFF. In nucleotides, the CDR3 is TGTGCCAACAAACGGCTGTTGGGGACAGTCCCCGGGGAGCTGTTTTTT.

This clonotype was counted ten times or more. The J gene is TRBJ2-2, the V gene TRBV5-1, with unresolved D. Germline V gene sequence: CDR1 SGHRS, CDR2 YFSETQ. This CDR3 has 14 amino acids. The V and J ends lost 1 base and 6 bases respectively, with 10 bases between them. The CDR3 loop reads CASSLSAPAGELFF. DNA for the CDR3: TGCGCCAGCAGCTTGAGCGCACCGGCCGGGGAGCTGTTTTTT.

The rearrangement links TRBV19 to TRBJ2-7; 10 positions match TRBD1. The germline V gene has CDR1 LNHDA and CDR2 SQIVND (reference sequence). This CDR3 spans 11 amino acids. CDR3 residues: CASRRTGQGDV. CDR3 coding DNA: TGTGCCAGTAGACGGACTGGACAGGGGGACGTC.

The J gene is TRBJ2-5, the V gene TRBV6-2 or TRBV6-3; tentatively, D is TRBD2 (6 bases). This CDR3 contains 17 residues. With 7 bases removed from V and 1 base from J, the gap between germline ends came to 22 bases. The V gene's germline CDR1 is MNHEY and CDR2 SVGEGT. The CDR3 region is CASMGGRRIGGQETQYF. The CDR3 bases are TGTGCCAGCATGGGAGGCCGACGGATCGGGGGCCAAGAGACCCAGTACTTC.

Only a few counts were recorded for this clonotype. The chain is built from TRBV11-2 and TRBJ1-5; 7 nucleotides align to TRBD1. CDR1 is SGHAT, CDR2 FQNNGV, per germline. Trimming at V came to 6 bases and at J to 4 bases, leaving 3 bases not matched to a gene. The CDR3 length is 13 residues. The CDR3 spells CASSSTGNQPQHF. The CDR3 DNA follows: TGTGCCAGCAGTTCGACAGGGAATCAGCCCCAGCATTTT.

The V and J genes are TRBV11-1 and TRBJ2-1, with 10 bases that match TRBD2. Losses at the gene ends were 2 bases for V and 14 bases for J; bases not matched to a gene: 12. The CDR3 has 15 residues. CDR1 is SGHAT, CDR2 FQDESV, per germline (reference sequence). The CDR3 nucleotides are TGTGCCAGCAGCTTAATGGTAGCGGGGGGTTTCCCCAAGTTCTTC. Translating gives CASSLMVAGGFPKFF.

This clonotype was seen only a few times. The genes are TRBV20-1 and TRBJ2-3; 11 nucleotides align to TRBD2. Germline-derived CDR1 and CDR2 are DFQATT and SNEGSKA (reference sequence). The CDR3 totals 14 residues. Trimming cost V 6 bases and J 5 bases; bases outside gene matches: 7. The CDR3 nucleotides read TGCAGTGCCCTACGACTAGCGGGGAAAGATACGCAGTATTTT. As protein: CSALRLAGKDTQYF.